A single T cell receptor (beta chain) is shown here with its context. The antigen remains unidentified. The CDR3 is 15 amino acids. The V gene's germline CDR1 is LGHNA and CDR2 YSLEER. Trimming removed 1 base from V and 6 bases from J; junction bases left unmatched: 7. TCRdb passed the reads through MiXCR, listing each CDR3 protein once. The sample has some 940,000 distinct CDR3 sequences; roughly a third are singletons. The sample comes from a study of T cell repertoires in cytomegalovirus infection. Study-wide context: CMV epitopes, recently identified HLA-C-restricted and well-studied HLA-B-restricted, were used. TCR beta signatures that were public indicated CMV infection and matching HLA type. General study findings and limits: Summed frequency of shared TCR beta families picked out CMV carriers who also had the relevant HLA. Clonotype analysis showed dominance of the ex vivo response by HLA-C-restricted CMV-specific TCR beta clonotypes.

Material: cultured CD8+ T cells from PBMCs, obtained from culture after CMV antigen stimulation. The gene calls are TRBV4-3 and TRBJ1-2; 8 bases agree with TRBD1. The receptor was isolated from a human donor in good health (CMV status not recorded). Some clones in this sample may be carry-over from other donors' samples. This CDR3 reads CASSQGTGPGDGYTF. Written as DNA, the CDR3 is TGCGCCAGCAGCCAAGGGACAGGGCCCGGGGATGGCTACACCTTC.